The clone carrying this T cell receptor beta chain showed up just a few times. Original methodology: For nucleated cells, counts were estimated from reference gene primer amplification. Some clones are missing from TCRdb's copy, which holds only in-frame ones; the method was immunoSEQ multiplex PCR. That table is the source of V, J and clone size, and D and trimming were worked out from the DNA. Of 100,000 to 150,000 clones in the sample, about 88% were seen once. These data are taken from a study of blood T cell repertoires in COVID-19. Background on the study: COVID-19 samples, acute and convalescent, were from the United States, Italy and Spain. T cells, B-cell-depleted T cells, or PBMCs provided the cDNA or gDNA that served as material.

This CDR3 has 17 residues. V shed 5 bases and J shed 4 bases, with 23 bases lying between them. Germline V gene data show CDR1 as MDHEN and CDR2 as SYDVKM. This clonotype was obtained from a woman older than 75 with acute or convalescent COVID-19. The sample was peripheral blood. The chain is built from TRBV28 and TRBJ1-2; tentatively, D is TRBD1 (5 bases). The CDR3 DNA is TGTGCCAGCAGTCAAGAGCCTGACAGTTATGGGCCCTATGGCTACACCTTC. Translating it yields CASSQEPDSYGPYGYTF.